Presented here are 8 T cell receptor beta chains from one specimen sequenced in a study of molecular identifiers for immune sequencing clone quantification. TCRdb re-analysed the PCR reads in MiXCR, keeping a single row per CDR3 protein. The sample has nearly 650,000 distinct CDR3 sequences; around 25% are singletons. Sequences were obtained from naive CD8+ T cells from blood, with Jurkat cell RNA spiked in. Stated subset: FACS-sorted CD8+CD4-CCR7+CD45RA+ naive T cells. The receptors come from a human donor in good health. Some libraries in this study had Jurkat cell RNA spiked in.

The V gene is TRBV4-2, the J gene TRBJ2-1; D assignment may be TRBD1 or TRBD2 (5 bases each). Per germline, CDR1 LGHNA and CDR2 YNFKEQ. The CDR3 loop spans 17 amino acids. Trimming removed 1 base at V and 5 bases at J, with 18 bases between. The CDR3 DNA is TGTGCCAGCAGCCAAGCCTCGCCCGGGACCATAAACAATGAGCAGTTCTTC. This translates into CASSQASPGTINNEQFF.

Worth noting for this clonotype: Possible read error: a much larger clone is one base away. The V gene is TRBV4-3, the J gene TRBJ1-1, with unresolved D. CDR1 LGHNA and CDR2 YSLEER come from the germline V gene. CDR3 length: 15 amino acids. Trimming shortened V by 1 base and J by 0 bases, and 9 bases separated the two germline ends. The CDR3 DNA sequence: TGCGCCAGCAGCCAAGTTCAGAGCCTGAACACTGAAGCTTTCTTT. Amino acid sequence: CASSQVQSLNTEAFF.

This clonotype was counted once. The J gene is TRBJ2-3, the V gene TRBV14; D is ambiguous. V was shortened by 1 base and J by 8 bases, with 13 bases between the two germline ends. Germline V lookup: CDR1 SGHDN, CDR2 FVKESK. The length of the CDR3 is 14 residues. CDR3 in DNA: TGTGCCAGCAGCCAAGTCGGTAGCACGGGTACGCAGTATTTT. Protein: CASSQVGSTGTQYF.

J is TRBJ2-7 and V is TRBV7-9; 8 bases agree with TRBD1. The length of the CDR3 is 15 residues. J lost 1 base, V lost 4 bases, and 6 bases had no gene match. Germline loops: CDR1 SEHNR, CDR2 FQNEAQ (reference sequence). CDR3 protein: CASSYRDRRSYEQYF. CDR3 in DNA: TGTGCCAGCAGCTACCGGGACAGGCGATCCTACGAGCAGTACTTC. The complete variable domain, with remaining parts taken from reference TRBV7-9 and TRBJ2-7, reads DTGVSQNPRHKITKRGQNVTFRCDPISEHNRLYWYRQTLGQGPEFLTYFQNEAQLEKSRLLSDRFSAERPKGSFSTLEIQRTEQGDSAMYLCASSYRDRRSYEQYFGPGTRLTVT.

This clonotype showed up many times. The chain carries TRBV6-2 or TRBV6-3 and TRBJ2-7, with 13 bases aligning to TRBD2. The CDR3 runs to 15 residues. Trimming at V came to 6 bases and at J to 3 bases, leaving 5 bases not matched to a gene. In germline, CDR1 is MNHEY, CDR2 SVGEGT. For the CDR3, the DNA is TGTGCCAGCAGATCCGGACTAGCGGGAGACTACGAGCAGTACTTC. Amino acid sequence: CASRSGLAGDYEQYF.

This clonotype was counted many times. The V gene is TRBV7-8, the J gene TRBJ2-7; 7 bases fit TRBD1. In germline, CDR1 is SGHVS, CDR2 FQNEAQ. The junction had 15 bases not matched to a gene; V was cut back by 5 bases and J by 2 bases. The CDR3 is 17 amino acids. Here the CDR3 reads CASSTPPDRYLTYEQYF. CDR3 DNA sequence: TGTGCCAGCAGCACCCCCCCGGACAGGTACCTAACCTACGAGCAGTACTTC.

The sample holds many counts of this clonotype. The chain uses TRBV2 and TRBJ2-7, with D possibly being TRBD2 (5 bases). Germline V CDR1 and CDR2: SNHLY, FYNNEI. Trimming removed 0 bases from V and 4 bases from J, with 16 bases in between. CDR3 length equals 16 residues. The CDR3 bases are TGTGCCAGCAGTGAAGCTGATGGCAGGTCGGGGTACGAGCAGTACTTC. It encodes CASSEADGRSGYEQYF.

About this clonotype itself: A clone one base away is much larger, so this may be a read error. Here the CDR3 reads CASSLASSEQPQHF. The DNA of the CDR3 is TGTGCCAGCAGCTTGGCCTCCAGTGAACAGCCCCAGCATTTT. V is TRBV5-6 and J is TRBJ1-5, with D uncertain. The CDR3 runs to 14 residues. Trimming took off 0 bases at V and 7 bases at J, with 11 bases between the two ends. Germline assignment: CDR1 SGHDT and CDR2 YYEEEE.